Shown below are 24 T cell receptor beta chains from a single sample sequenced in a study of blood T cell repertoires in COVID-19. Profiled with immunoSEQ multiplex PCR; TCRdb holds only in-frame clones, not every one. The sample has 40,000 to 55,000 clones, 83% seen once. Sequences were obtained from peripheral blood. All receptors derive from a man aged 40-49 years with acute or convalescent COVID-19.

This CDR3 reads CASIRTGGGTEAFF. In DNA, the CDR3 is TGTGCCAGCATTAGGACAGGGGGAGGCACTGAAGCTTTCTTT. V and J are TRBV6-5 and TRBJ1-1; TRBD1 agrees at 10 bases. The CDR3 length is 14 residues. CDR1 is MNHEY and CDR2 is SVGAGI in the germline V gene. V lost 7 bases to trimming and J lost 4 bases; unmatched junction nucleotides: 6.

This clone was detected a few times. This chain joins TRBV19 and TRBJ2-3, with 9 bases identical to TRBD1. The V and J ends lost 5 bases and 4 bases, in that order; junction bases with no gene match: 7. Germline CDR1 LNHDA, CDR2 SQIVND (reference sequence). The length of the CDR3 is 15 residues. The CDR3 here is CASSFGTGRADTQYF. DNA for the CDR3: TGTGCCAGTAGTTTCGGGACAGGGAGGGCAGATACGCAGTATTTT.

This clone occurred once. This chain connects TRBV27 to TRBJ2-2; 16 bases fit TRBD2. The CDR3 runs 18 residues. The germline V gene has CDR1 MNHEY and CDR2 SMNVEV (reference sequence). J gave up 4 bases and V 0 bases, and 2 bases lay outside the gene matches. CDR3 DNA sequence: TGTGCCAGCAGTTTATCAGGGACTAGCGGGAGGGCCACCGGGGAGCTGTTTTTT. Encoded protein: CASSLSGTSGRATGELFF.

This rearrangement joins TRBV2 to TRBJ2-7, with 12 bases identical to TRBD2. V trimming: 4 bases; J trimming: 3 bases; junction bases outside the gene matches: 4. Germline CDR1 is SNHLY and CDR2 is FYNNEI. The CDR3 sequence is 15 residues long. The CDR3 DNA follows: TGTGCCAGCAGTGCCCGGACTAGCGGGAACTACGAGCAGTACTTC. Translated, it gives CASSARTSGNYEQYF.

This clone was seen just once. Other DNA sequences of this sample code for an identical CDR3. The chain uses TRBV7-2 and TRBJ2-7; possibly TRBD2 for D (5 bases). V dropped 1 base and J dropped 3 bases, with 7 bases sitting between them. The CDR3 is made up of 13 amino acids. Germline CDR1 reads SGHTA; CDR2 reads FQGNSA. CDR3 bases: TGTGCCAGCAGCTTAGTCGAGGGCTACGAGCAGTACGTC. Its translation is CASSLVEGYEQYV.

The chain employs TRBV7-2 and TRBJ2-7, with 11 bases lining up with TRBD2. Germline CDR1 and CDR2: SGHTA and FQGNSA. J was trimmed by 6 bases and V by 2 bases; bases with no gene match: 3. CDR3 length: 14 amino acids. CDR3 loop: CASSLLAGGREQYF. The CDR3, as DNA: TGTGCCAGCAGCTTACTAGCGGGAGGCCGCGAGCAGTACTTC.

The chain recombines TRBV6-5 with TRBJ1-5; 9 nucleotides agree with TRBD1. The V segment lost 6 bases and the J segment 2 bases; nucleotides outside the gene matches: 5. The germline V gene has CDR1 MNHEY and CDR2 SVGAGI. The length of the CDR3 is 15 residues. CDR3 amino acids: CASSRTGDRNQPQHF. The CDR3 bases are TGTGCCAGCAGCAGGACAGGGGATCGCAATCAGCCCCAGCATTTT.

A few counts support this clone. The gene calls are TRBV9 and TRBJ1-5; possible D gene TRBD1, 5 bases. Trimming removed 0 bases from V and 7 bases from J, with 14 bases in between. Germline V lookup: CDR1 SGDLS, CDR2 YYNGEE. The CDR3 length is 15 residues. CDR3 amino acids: CASSVDPQGAQPQHF. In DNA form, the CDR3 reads TGTGCCAGCAGCGTAGACCCTCAGGGTGCGCAGCCCCAGCATTTT. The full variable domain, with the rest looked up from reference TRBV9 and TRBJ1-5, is DSGVTQTPKHLITATGQRVTLRCSPRSGDLSVYWYQQSLDQGLQFLIQYYNGEERAKGNILERFSAQQFPDLHSELNLSSLELGDSALYFCASSVDPQGAQPQHFGDGTRLSIL.

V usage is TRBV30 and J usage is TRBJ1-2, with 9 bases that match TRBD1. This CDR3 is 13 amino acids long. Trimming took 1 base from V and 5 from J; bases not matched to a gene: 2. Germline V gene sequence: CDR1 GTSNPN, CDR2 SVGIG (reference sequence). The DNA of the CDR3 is TGTGCCTGGAGTGCAGACAGGGGGTATGGCTACACCTTC. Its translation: CAWSADRGYGYTF.

Written as DNA, the CDR3 is TGTGCCAGCAGCACAGAACAGGGGGCCACATACATTCAGTACTTC. Its protein is CASSTEQGATYIQYF. This rearrangement joins TRBV5-4 to TRBJ2-4; 9 bases are a match to TRBD1. CDR1 is SGHNT and CDR2 is YYREEE in the germline V gene (reference sequence). This CDR3 spans 15 amino acids. Trimming cost V 4 bases and J 8 bases; bases outside gene matches: 10.

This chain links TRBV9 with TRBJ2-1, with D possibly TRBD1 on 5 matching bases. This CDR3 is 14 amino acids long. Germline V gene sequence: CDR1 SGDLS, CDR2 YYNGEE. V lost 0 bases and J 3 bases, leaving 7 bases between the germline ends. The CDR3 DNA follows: TGTGCCAGCAGCGTAGGGACAAGCTACAATGAGCAGTTCTTC. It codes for CASSVGTSYNEQFF.

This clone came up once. This CDR3 reads CASSPRTQNTGELFF. The CDR3 bases are TGTGCCAGTAGTCCACGGACACAAAACACCGGGGAGCTGTTTTTT. The chain uses TRBV19 and TRBJ2-2; D is perhaps TRBD1 (5 bases). Germline assignment: CDR1 LNHDA and CDR2 SQIVND (reference sequence). V was shortened by 5 bases and J by 2 bases, with 12 bases between the two germline ends. This CDR3 comprises 15 residues.

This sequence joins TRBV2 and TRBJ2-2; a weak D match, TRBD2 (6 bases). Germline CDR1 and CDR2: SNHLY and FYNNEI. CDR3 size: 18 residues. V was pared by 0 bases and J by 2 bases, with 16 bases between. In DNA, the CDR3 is TGTGCCAGCAGTGAAGCGCTTCCTACGGGGGTTAACACCGGGGAGCTGTTTTTT. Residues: CASSEALPTGVNTGELFF.

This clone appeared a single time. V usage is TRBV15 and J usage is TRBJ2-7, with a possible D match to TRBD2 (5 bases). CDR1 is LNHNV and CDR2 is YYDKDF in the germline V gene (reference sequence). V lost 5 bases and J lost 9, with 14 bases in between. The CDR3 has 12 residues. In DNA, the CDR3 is TGTGCCACCAGCGGTTCGGGATCGGGGCAGTACTTC. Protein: CATSGSGSGQYF.

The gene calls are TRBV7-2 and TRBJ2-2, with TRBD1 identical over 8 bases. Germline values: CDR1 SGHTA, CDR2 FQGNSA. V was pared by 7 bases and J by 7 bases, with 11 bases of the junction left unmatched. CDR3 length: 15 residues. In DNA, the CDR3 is TGTGCCAGCAACCAAGGACAGGGAAGAGGCGGGGAGCTGTTTTTT. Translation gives CASNQGQGRGGELFF.

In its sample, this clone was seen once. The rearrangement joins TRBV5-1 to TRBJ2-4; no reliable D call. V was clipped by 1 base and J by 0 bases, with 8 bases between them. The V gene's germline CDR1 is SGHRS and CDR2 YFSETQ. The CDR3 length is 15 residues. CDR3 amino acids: CASSLWPVAKNIQYF. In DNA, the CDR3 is TGCGCCAGCAGCTTGTGGCCCGTAGCCAAAAACATTCAGTACTTC.

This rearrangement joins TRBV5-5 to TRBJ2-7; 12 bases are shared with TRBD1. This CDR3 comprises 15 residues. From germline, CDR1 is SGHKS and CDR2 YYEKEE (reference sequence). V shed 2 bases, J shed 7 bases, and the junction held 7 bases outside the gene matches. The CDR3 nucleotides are TGTGCCAGCAGCTTCCAGGGACAGGGGGCGGCGGAGCAGTACGTC. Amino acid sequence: CASSFQGQGAAEQYV.

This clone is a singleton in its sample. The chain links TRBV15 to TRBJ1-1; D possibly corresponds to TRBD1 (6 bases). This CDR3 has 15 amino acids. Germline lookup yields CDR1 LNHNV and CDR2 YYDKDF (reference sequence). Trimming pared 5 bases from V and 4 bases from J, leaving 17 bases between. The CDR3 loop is CATSGLDRGITEAFF. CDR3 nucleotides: TGTGCCACCAGCGGACTAGATAGGGGGATCACTGAAGCTTTCTTT.

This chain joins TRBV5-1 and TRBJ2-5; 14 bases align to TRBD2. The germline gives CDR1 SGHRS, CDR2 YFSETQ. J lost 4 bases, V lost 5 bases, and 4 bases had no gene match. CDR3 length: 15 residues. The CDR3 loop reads CASSLGLAGGETQYF. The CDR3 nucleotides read TGCGCCAGCAGTCTTGGACTAGCGGGGGGAGAGACCCAGTACTTC.

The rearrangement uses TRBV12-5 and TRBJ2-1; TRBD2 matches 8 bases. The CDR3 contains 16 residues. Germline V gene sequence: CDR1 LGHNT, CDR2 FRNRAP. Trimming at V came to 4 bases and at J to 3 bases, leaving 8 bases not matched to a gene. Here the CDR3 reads CASGSVGSGIYNEQFF. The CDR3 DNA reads TGTGCTAGTGGTTCCGTGGGTAGCGGGATCTACAATGAGCAGTTCTTC.

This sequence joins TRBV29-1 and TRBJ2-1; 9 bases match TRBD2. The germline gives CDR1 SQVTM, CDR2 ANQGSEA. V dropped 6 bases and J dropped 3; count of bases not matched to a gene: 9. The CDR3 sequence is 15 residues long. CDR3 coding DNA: TGCAGCGTCGGCGGGGGGGGGCAGATCTACAATGAGCAGTTCTTC. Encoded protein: CSVGGGGQIYNEQFF.

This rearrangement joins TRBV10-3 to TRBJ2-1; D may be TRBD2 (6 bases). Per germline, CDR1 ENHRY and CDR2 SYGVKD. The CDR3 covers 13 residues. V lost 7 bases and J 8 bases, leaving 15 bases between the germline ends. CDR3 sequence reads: CAIKNGSGYEQFF. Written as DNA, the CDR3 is TGTGCCATCAAGAACGGGAGTGGCTATGAGCAGTTCTTC.

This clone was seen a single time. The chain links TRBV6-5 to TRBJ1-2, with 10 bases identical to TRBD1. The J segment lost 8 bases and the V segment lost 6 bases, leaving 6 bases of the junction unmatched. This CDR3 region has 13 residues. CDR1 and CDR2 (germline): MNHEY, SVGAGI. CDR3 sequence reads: CASSLGQGDGYTF. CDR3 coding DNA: TGTGCCAGCAGCTTAGGACAGGGGGACGGCTACACCTTC.

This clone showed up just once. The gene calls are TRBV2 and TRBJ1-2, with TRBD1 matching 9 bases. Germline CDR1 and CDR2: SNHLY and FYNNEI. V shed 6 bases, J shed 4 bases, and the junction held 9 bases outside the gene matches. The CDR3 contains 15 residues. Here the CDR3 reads CASRAGTGFGYGYTF. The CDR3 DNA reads TGTGCCAGCAGAGCCGGGACAGGGTTTGGCTATGGCTACACCTTC.